The entry that follows covers one TCR beta chain sequence. The antigen remains unidentified. Clones were read by immunoSEQ multiplex PCR, and TCRdb kept only the in-frame ones, dropping some. The sample holds 100,000 to 120,000 clones, nearly 90% seen once. The data originate from a study of T cell responses to AZD1222 COVID-19 vaccine. Germline CDR1 reads MNHEY; CDR2 reads SVGAGI. The CDR3 contains 13 residues. Trimming at V came to 10 bases and at J to 5 bases, leaving 8 bases not matched to a gene. Study-wide results and caveats: Dominant CD4 TCR responses targeted spike regions 160-218 and 743-854.

This clonotype was obtained from an adult in good health. The input for sequencing was peripheral blood, taken on day 0 of AZD1222 vaccination. The V call is TRBV6-5, the J call TRBJ2-7, with TRBD1 matching 10 bases. In nucleotides, the CDR3 is TGTGCCACCACCGGGACAGGGGTGGACGAGCAGTACTTC. Residues: CATTGTGVDEQYF.